A selection of T cell receptor beta chains follows, all from one sample in a study of T cells in Graves' hyperthyroidism and ophthalmopathy. TCRdb ran MiXCR on the multiplex PCR reads and lists one entry per CDR3 protein. The repertoire holds a few hundred thousand distinct CDR3 sequences, with roughly 13% as singletons. Sequenced material: blood. These receptors were obtained from a young woman with Graves' hyperthyroidism. Each CDR3 is given with its conserved first and last residue. Fields, in order: D gene, clone size, J gene, CDR3 length, V gene, CDR3 DNA, CDR3 protein. D genes are given only for firm matches. Size is omitted from some rows. Given values are once, few, many or a class for expanded clones.

TRBD2 | - | TRBJ2-1 | 18 | TRBV7-3 | TGTGCCAGCAGCTTAATTCGGCTAGCGGGGGATTCCTACAATGAGCAGTTCTTC | CASSLIRLAGDSYNEQFF
TRBD1 | many | TRBJ1-2 | 13 | TRBV28 | TGTGCCAGCAGGGACAGGGAGGCCTATGGCTACACCTTC | CASRDREAYGYTF
TRBD2 | many | TRBJ2-3 | 16 | TRBV5-8 | TGTGCCAGCAGCCCTAACCAGGGCGGGAGGACAGATACGCAGTATTTT | CASSPNQGGRTDTQYF
- | - | TRBJ1-3 | 14 | TRBV30 | TGTGCCTGGAGTAAGGGTCAGACTGGAAACACCATATATTTT | CAWSKGQTGNTIYF
- | few | TRBJ2-7 | 14 | TRBV28 | TGTGCCAGCAGTTTAATTACCAGCGCCTACGAGCAGTACTTC | CASSLITSAYEQYF
TRBD1 | many | TRBJ1-2 | 15 | TRBV20-1 | TGCAGTGCTAGAGAAACAGGGGGTCAGGGCTATGGCTACACCTTC | CSARETGGQGYGYTF
- | many | TRBJ1-1 | 15 | TRBV19 | TGTGCCAGTAGCCCCGGGGGGCAGGTCTTCACTGAAGCTTTCTTT | CASSPGGQVFTEAFF
- | many | TRBJ2-1 | 15 | TRBV27 | TGTGCCAGCAGTTTAATAGTAGGGCTTTACAATGAGCAGTTCTTC | CASSLIVGLYNEQFF
TRBD2 | few | TRBJ2-1 | 16 | TRBV6-2/TRBV6-3 | TGTGCCAGCAGTGGTGGACTAGCGGGAGGGCCCGGTGAGCAGTTCTTC | CASSGGLAGGPGEQFF
- | many | TRBJ2-5 | 15 | TRBV7-9 | TGTGCCAGCAGCCACGGAGGACGTTCACAAGAGACCCAGTACTTC | CASSHGGRSQETQYF
- | - | TRBJ2-3 | 16 | TRBV4-1 | TGCGCCAGCAGCCCAACTCCAGGGGCCCTCACAGATACGCAGTATTTT | CASSPTPGALTDTQYF
- | - | TRBJ1-2 | 15 | TRBV7-9 | TGTGCCAGCACCCCTTGGACGGACGCTAACTATGGCTACACCTTC | CASTPWTDANYGYTF
TRBD1 | many | TRBJ1-2 | 13 | TRBV5-6 | TGTGCCAGCAGCCGGGACAGGGAAAGTGGCTACACCTTC | CASSRDRESGYTF
TRBD1 | - | TRBJ1-2 | 17 | TRBV6-5 | TGTGCCAGCAGTTACGGACAGGGGCTGTTAGCTAACTATGGCTACACCTTC | CASSYGQGLLANYGYTF
- | many | TRBJ2-1 | 12 | TRBV3-1 | TGTGCCAGCAGCCAAGATCCTGGTGAGCAGTTCTTC | CASSQDPGEQFF
TRBD2 | few | TRBJ2-5 | 15 | TRBV20-1 | TGCAGTGCTAGTAGCGGGGGTCAAGGAGAAGAGACCCAGTACTTC | CSASSGGQGEETQYF
- | few | TRBJ2-6 | 16 | TRBV5-1 | TGCGCCAGCAGCTTGGCCGGGCGGTCTGGGGCCAACGTCCTGACTTTC | CASSLAGRSGANVLTF
- | few | TRBJ1-5 | 15 | TRBV25-1 | TGTGCCAGCAGTGAACGCCGCAGGGTAGACCAGCCCCAGCATTTT | CASSERRRVDQPQHF
- | many | TRBJ2-3 | 14 | TRBV20-1 | TGCAGTGCTAGAAGGGGGGGGCGGACAGATACGCAGTATTTT | CSARRGGRTDTQYF
TRBD2 | many | TRBJ2-3 | 15 | TRBV6-1 | TGTGCCAGCAGTCGTCTAGCGGGCCCCACAGATACGCAGTATTTT | CASSRLAGPTDTQYF
TRBD2 | few | TRBJ2-5 | 16 | TRBV3-1 | TGTGCCAGCAGCCAGGGGGGACTAGCGGGAAGAGAGACCCAGTACTTC | CASSQGGLAGRETQYF
- | many | TRBJ1-5 | 15 | TRBV12-3/TRBV12-4 | TGTGCCAGCAGTTTCGGGATAGATAGCAATCAGCCCCAGCATTTT | CASSFGIDSNQPQHF
TRBD2 | - | TRBJ2-5 | 15 | TRBV19 | TGTGCCAGTAGTATAACGGGACTACCCCAAGAGACCCAGTACTTC | CASSITGLPQETQYF
- | - | TRBJ2-3 | 15 | TRBV6-1 | TGTGCCAGCAGTGAGGGGGTTGGAACCACAGATACGCAGTATTTT | CASSEGVGTTDTQYF
TRBD1 | many | TRBJ1-5 | 16 | TRBV20-1 | TGCAGTGCTAGAGTTCGGGCAGGGGGTAGCAATCAGCCCCAGCATTTT | CSARVRAGGSNQPQHF